The following is a TCR beta chain sequence with its context. Generated by immunoSEQ multiplex PCR, the TCRdb table keeps only in-frame clones and is missing some. This sample carries 200,000 or so clones, about 84% of them seen once, and the ten largest clones take 4.5% to 5.5%. Deletions cut 0 bases from V and 0 bases from J, with 15 bases between. The CDR3 totals 18 residues. In germline, CDR1 is SGHDN, CDR2 FVKESK. The sample is drawn from a study of blood T cell repertoires in COVID-19. The V call is TRBV14, the J call TRBJ1-3, with a possible D match to TRBD1 (5 bases). This receptor was obtained from a woman aged 25 to 39 with acute or convalescent COVID-19. The sample taken for sequencing was peripheral blood. The DNA of the CDR3 is TGTGCCAGCAGCCAAGATCGGTTGGGACTGTCCTCTGGAAACACCATATATTTT. It specifies CASSQDRLGLSSGNTIYF.